The rows below give T cell receptor beta chains drawn from one sample of a study of blood T cell repertoires in COVID-19. Method: immunoSEQ multiplex PCR; TCRdb's copy keeps in-frame clones and lacks some. The table records under 200,000 clones, about 74% of them present only once. Sequenced: peripheral blood. All receptors derive from a woman of 80 years or more with acute or convalescent COVID-19. The CDR3 runs from the conserved cysteine through the conserved F or W. The order of the fields is clone size, J gene, D gene, V gene, CDR3 protein, CDR3 DNA. A D gene is named only where the DNA matches it firmly. Rows may omit the clone size; those that give it use once, few, many or a size class.

abundance: NA; j_gene: TRBJ2-7; d_gene: NA; v_gene: TRBV28; CDR3aa: CASRSQGLGIHEQYF; CDR3nt: TGTGCCAGCAGGAGCCAGGGGCTAGGTATCCACGAGCAGTACTTC
abundance: NA; j_gene: TRBJ2-6; d_gene: NA; v_gene: TRBV3-1/TRBV3-2; CDR3aa: CASSRTLPGAGGANVLTF; CDR3nt: TGTGCCAGCAGCAGAACCTTACCAGGGGCAGGAGGGGCCAACGTCCTGACTTTC
abundance: NA; j_gene: TRBJ1-4; d_gene: NA; v_gene: TRBV6-6; CDR3aa: CASRTTSPRGKLFF; CDR3nt: TGTGCCAGCAGGACGACCTCGCCGCGGGGAAAACTGTTTTTT
abundance: many; j_gene: TRBJ1-1; d_gene: NA; v_gene: TRBV10-2; CDR3aa: CASSEFQQVTEAFF; CDR3nt: TGCGCCAGCAGTGAGTTCCAGCAGGTCACTGAAGCTTTCTTT
abundance: NA; j_gene: TRBJ2-7; d_gene: TRBD1; v_gene: TRBV19; CDR3aa: CASSIRGGFEHEQYF; CDR3nt: TGTGCCAGTAGTATACGAGGGGGCTTTGAACACGAGCAGTACTTC
abundance: NA; j_gene: TRBJ1-2; d_gene: NA; v_gene: TRBV5-1; CDR3aa: CASSFATGTNYGYTF; CDR3nt: TGCGCCAGCAGCTTCGCAACAGGAACTAACTATGGCTACACCTTC
abundance: NA; j_gene: TRBJ2-2; d_gene: TRBD1; v_gene: TRBV18; CDR3aa: CASSAGTGGEGGELFF; CDR3nt: TGTGCCAGCTCAGCCGGGACAGGGGGCGAAGGCGGGGAGCTGTTTTTT
abundance: NA; j_gene: TRBJ2-1; d_gene: TRBD2; v_gene: TRBV12-3/TRBV12-4; CDR3aa: CASRRGGDEQFF; CDR3nt: TGTGCCAGCAGGCGTGGGGGGGATGAGCAGTTCTTC
abundance: NA; j_gene: TRBJ1-6; d_gene: TRBD1; v_gene: TRBV6-5; CDR3aa: CASSYFGTAFNSPLHF; CDR3nt: TGTGCCAGCAGTTACTTTGGGACAGCCTTTAATTCACCCCTCCACTTT
abundance: NA; j_gene: TRBJ2-1; d_gene: NA; v_gene: TRBV2; CDR3aa: CASRLAAEQFF; CDR3nt: TGTGCCAGCAGGTTAGCAGCCGAGCAGTTCTTC
abundance: NA; j_gene: TRBJ2-3; d_gene: NA; v_gene: TRBV28; CDR3aa: CASSSPQGMADTQYF; CDR3nt: TGTGCCAGCAGTTCCCCGCAGGGTATGGCAGATACGCAGTATTTT
abundance: NA; j_gene: TRBJ2-3; d_gene: NA; v_gene: TRBV5-1; CDR3aa: CASSPDHSSGTDTQYF; CDR3nt: TGCGCCAGCAGCCCGGATCATAGCTCGGGCACAGATACGCAGTATTTT
abundance: NA; j_gene: TRBJ1-3; d_gene: TRBD1; v_gene: TRBV9; CDR3aa: CASSSRTGTTGNTIYF; CDR3nt: TGTGCCAGCAGCTCGAGGACAGGAACGACCGGAAACACCATATATTTT
abundance: NA; j_gene: TRBJ2-3; d_gene: NA; v_gene: TRBV6-5; CDR3aa: CASSSSFDTQYF; CDR3nt: NA
abundance: few; j_gene: TRBJ1-5; d_gene: TRBD1; v_gene: TRBV28; CDR3aa: CASSPRTGSSNQPQHF; CDR3nt: TGTGCCAGCAGTCCCCGGACAGGATCTAGCAATCAGCCCCAGCATTTT
abundance: NA; j_gene: TRBJ1-3; d_gene: NA; v_gene: TRBV18; CDR3aa: CASSPYGGTGGNTIYF; CDR3nt: TGTGCCAGCTCACCGTATGGGGGCACTGGAGGAAACACCATATATTTT
abundance: NA; j_gene: TRBJ1-4; d_gene: TRBD1; v_gene: TRBV28; CDR3aa: CASSGQDNEKLFF; CDR3nt: TGTGCCAGCAGCGGACAGGATAATGAAAAACTGTTTTTT
abundance: once; j_gene: TRBJ2-7; d_gene: TRBD1; v_gene: TRBV29-1; CDR3aa: CSVEGTGLYEQYF; CDR3nt: TGCAGCGTTGAGGGGACAGGGCTCTACGAGCAGTACTTC
abundance: NA; j_gene: TRBJ2-1; d_gene: NA; v_gene: TRBV3-1/TRBV3-2; CDR3aa: CASSQERVSVNEQFF; CDR3nt: TGTGCCAGCAGCCAGGAGCGGGTGTCGGTCAATGAGCAGTTCTTC
abundance: NA; j_gene: TRBJ2-1; d_gene: NA; v_gene: TRBV7-3; CDR3aa: CASSLGRGGYNEQFF; CDR3nt: TGTGCCAGCAGCTTAGGCAGGGGTGGATACAATGAGCAGTTCTTC
abundance: NA; j_gene: TRBJ2-5; d_gene: NA; v_gene: TRBV7-2; CDR3aa: CASSLVIGAQETQYF; CDR3nt: TGTGCCAGCAGCTTAGTTATAGGGGCTCAAGAGACCCAGTACTTC
abundance: NA; j_gene: TRBJ2-1; d_gene: NA; v_gene: TRBV6-5; CDR3aa: CASSQDYNNEQFF; CDR3nt: TGTGCCAGCAGTCAGGACTATAACAATGAGCAGTTCTTC
abundance: few; j_gene: TRBJ2-7; d_gene: TRBD2; v_gene: TRBV5-1; CDR3aa: CASSKGLAGLHSYEQYF; CDR3nt: TGCGCCAGCAGCAAGGGACTAGCGGGCCTACACTCCTACGAGCAGTACTTC
abundance: NA; j_gene: TRBJ2-1; d_gene: TRBD2; v_gene: TRBV29-1; CDR3aa: CSVAGTSGHNEQFF; CDR3nt: TGCAGCGTCGCCGGGACTAGCGGACACAATGAGCAGTTCTTC
abundance: NA; j_gene: TRBJ2-1; d_gene: NA; v_gene: TRBV11-3; CDR3aa: CASSLGGGYNEQFF; CDR3nt: TGTGCCAGCAGCTTAGGTGGGGGGTACAATGAGCAGTTCTTC
abundance: NA; j_gene: TRBJ2-1; d_gene: NA; v_gene: TRBV7-2; CDR3aa: CASSSAVPGEQFF; CDR3nt: TGTGCCAGCAGCTCCGCTGTCCCCGGGGAGCAGTTCTTC
abundance: NA; j_gene: TRBJ2-1; d_gene: TRBD2; v_gene: TRBV5-1; CDR3aa: CASSRRGLAVDEQFF; CDR3nt: TGCGCCAGCAGCCGTAGAGGACTAGCGGTCGATGAGCAGTTCTTC
abundance: NA; j_gene: TRBJ2-2; d_gene: NA; v_gene: TRBV10-2; CDR3aa: CASSEGQITGELFF; CDR3nt: TGCGCCAGCAGTGAGGGACAAATCACCGGGGAGCTGTTTTTT
abundance: NA; j_gene: TRBJ1-6; d_gene: NA; v_gene: TRBV10-3; CDR3aa: CAISEATTGKMDNSPLHF; CDR3nt: TGTGCCATCAGTGAGGCTACGACCGGGAAGATGGATAATTCACCCCTCCACTTT
abundance: once; j_gene: TRBJ2-2; d_gene: TRBD2; v_gene: TRBV27; CDR3aa: CASRLAGGTGELFF; CDR3nt: TGTGCCAGCAGGTTAGCGGGAGGCACCGGGGAGCTGTTTTTT
abundance: NA; j_gene: TRBJ2-7; d_gene: NA; v_gene: TRBV19; CDR3aa: CASSIVGGPYYEQYF; CDR3nt: TGTGCCAGTAGTATTGTGGGGGGGCCGTACTACGAGCAGTACTTC
abundance: NA; j_gene: TRBJ2-7; d_gene: TRBD1; v_gene: TRBV13; CDR3aa: CASSLVRQGVEQYF; CDR3nt: TGTGCCAGCAGCTTAGTACGTCAGGGGGTCGAGCAGTACTTC
abundance: NA; j_gene: TRBJ2-2; d_gene: TRBD1; v_gene: TRBV9; CDR3aa: CASSERTGGFTGELFF; CDR3nt: TGTGCCAGCAGCGAGAGGACAGGGGGCTTCACCGGGGAGCTGTTTTTT
abundance: few; j_gene: TRBJ2-3; d_gene: NA; v_gene: TRBV7-8; CDR3aa: CASSLVVRDTQYF; CDR3nt: TGTGCCAGCAGCTTAGTAGTGCGGGATACGCAGTATTTT
abundance: NA; j_gene: TRBJ2-2; d_gene: TRBD1; v_gene: TRBV5-1; CDR3aa: CASSSGQGRTGELFF; CDR3nt: TGCGCCAGCAGCTCTGGACAGGGTAGGACCGGGGAGCTGTTTTTT
abundance: NA; j_gene: TRBJ1-3; d_gene: TRBD1; v_gene: TRBV2; CDR3aa: CASDRAGNTIYF; CDR3nt: TGTGCCAGTGACAGGGCTGGAAACACCATATATTTT
abundance: once; j_gene: TRBJ2-7; d_gene: TRBD2; v_gene: TRBV28; CDR3aa: CASSNLAGAGSYEQYF; CDR3nt: TGTGCCAGCAGTAACCTAGCGGGAGCTGGGTCCTACGAGCAGTACTTC
abundance: NA; j_gene: TRBJ2-5; d_gene: NA; v_gene: TRBV30; CDR3aa: CAWRNYQETQYF; CDR3nt: TGTGCCTGGAGGAACTACCAAGAGACCCAGTACTTC
abundance: few; j_gene: TRBJ2-3; d_gene: NA; v_gene: TRBV4-2; CDR3aa: CASSQDYDQGYTDTQYF; CDR3nt: TGTGCCAGCAGCCAAGACTACGACCAGGGGTACACAGATACGCAGTATTTT
abundance: NA; j_gene: TRBJ2-2; d_gene: NA; v_gene: TRBV2; CDR3aa: CASSRRNTGGLFF; CDR3nt: TGTGCCAGCAGCCGCCGGAACACCGGGGGGCTGTTTTTT
abundance: few; j_gene: TRBJ2-7; d_gene: TRBD1; v_gene: TRBV10-1; CDR3aa: CARAPGTGSSYF; CDR3nt: TGCGCCAGGGCCCCCGGGACAGGGAGCAGTTACTTC
abundance: NA; j_gene: TRBJ1-3; d_gene: NA; v_gene: TRBV18; CDR3aa: CASSPRGGLSSGNTIYF; CDR3nt: TGTGCCAGCTCACCACGCGGGGGGCTGAGCTCTGGAAACACCATATATTTT
abundance: NA; j_gene: TRBJ2-3; d_gene: NA; v_gene: TRBV28; CDR3aa: CASSFHSGADTQYF; CDR3nt: TGTGCCAGCAGTTTCCATTCGGGTGCAGATACGCAGTATTTT
abundance: NA; j_gene: TRBJ1-2; d_gene: TRBD1; v_gene: TRBV10-3; CDR3aa: CATTGGSNYGYTF; CDR3nt: TGTGCCACTACAGGGGGCTCGAACTATGGTTACACCTTC
abundance: once; j_gene: TRBJ1-2; d_gene: NA; v_gene: TRBV30; CDR3aa: CAWSGLGAGYGYTF; CDR3nt: TGTGCCTGGAGTGGCCTAGGGGCCGGCTATGGCTACACCTTC
abundance: few; j_gene: TRBJ1-4; d_gene: NA; v_gene: TRBV28; CDR3aa: CASSSDGRDEKLFF; CDR3nt: TGTGCCAGCAGTTCCGACGGCCGGGATGAAAAACTGTTTTTT
abundance: NA; j_gene: TRBJ2-2; d_gene: TRBD1; v_gene: TRBV28; CDR3aa: CASRGDRVYTGELFF; CDR3nt: TGTGCCAGCAGAGGTGACAGGGTGTATACCGGGGAGCTGTTTTTT
abundance: few; j_gene: TRBJ2-1; d_gene: NA; v_gene: TRBV24-1; CDR3aa: CATSDLLGGGTEQFF; CDR3nt: TGTGCCACCAGTGATTTGCTCGGAGGGGGCACTGAGCAGTTCTTC
abundance: few; j_gene: TRBJ2-7; d_gene: NA; v_gene: TRBV2; CDR3aa: CASTWAGSSYEQYF; CDR3nt: TGTGCCAGCACCTGGGCCGGGAGCTCCTACGAGCAGTACTTC
abundance: once; j_gene: TRBJ1-1; d_gene: TRBD1; v_gene: TRBV6-5; CDR3aa: CASKEGAANTEAFF; CDR3nt: TGTGCCAGCAAAGAGGGGGCGGCGAACACTGAAGCTTTCTTT
abundance: NA; j_gene: TRBJ2-1; d_gene: TRBD2; v_gene: TRBV27; CDR3aa: CASSFLAGIFSYNEQFF; CDR3nt: TGTGCCAGCAGTTTCCTAGCGGGCATTTTCTCCTACAATGAGCAGTTCTTC
abundance: few; j_gene: TRBJ1-4; d_gene: NA; v_gene: TRBV7-2; CDR3aa: CASSLSSGQSSNEKLFF; CDR3nt: TGTGCCAGCAGCTTATCGTCAGGACAGAGTAGTAATGAAAAACTGTTTTTT
abundance: once; j_gene: TRBJ1-5; d_gene: NA; v_gene: TRBV19; CDR3aa: CASSELPGSSVRAQHF; CDR3nt: TGTGCCAGTAGCGAACTTCCGGGATCCTCGGTGCGGGCCCAGCATTTT
abundance: NA; j_gene: TRBJ2-5; d_gene: NA; v_gene: TRBV3-1/TRBV3-2; CDR3aa: CASSQGLLQGGETQYF; CDR3nt: TGTGCCAGCAGCCAAGGTTTGTTGCAGGGTGGTGAGACCCAGTACTTC
abundance: NA; j_gene: TRBJ2-1; d_gene: TRBD1; v_gene: TRBV9; CDR3aa: CASSYRDRSSYNEQFF; CDR3nt: TGTGCCAGCAGCTATCGGGACAGGAGTTCCTACAATGAGCAGTTCTTC
abundance: NA; j_gene: TRBJ2-3; d_gene: NA; v_gene: TRBV5-4; CDR3aa: CASSLEWESDTQYF; CDR3nt: TGTGCCAGCAGCTTGGAGTGGGAGTCAGATACGCAGTATTTT
abundance: NA; j_gene: TRBJ1-5; d_gene: NA; v_gene: TRBV11-2; CDR3aa: CASSWTGGVEHPQHF; CDR3nt: TGTGCCAGCAGCTGGACGGGGGGTGTTGAACATCCCCAGCATTTT
abundance: NA; j_gene: TRBJ1-2; d_gene: NA; v_gene: TRBV5-1; CDR3aa: CASSLSVGGNYGYTF; CDR3nt: TGCGCCAGCAGCTTGAGCGTCGGGGGGAACTATGGCTACACCTTC
abundance: NA; j_gene: TRBJ1-5; d_gene: NA; v_gene: TRBV28; CDR3aa: CASSPTEYQPQHF; CDR3nt: TGTGCCAGCAGCCCTACAGAATATCAGCCCCAGCATTTT
abundance: NA; j_gene: TRBJ1-3; d_gene: NA; v_gene: TRBV10-1; CDR3aa: CASSGGSRALGNTIYF; CDR3nt: TGCGCCAGCAGCGGAGGGTCCAGGGCCCTTGGAAACACCATATATTTT